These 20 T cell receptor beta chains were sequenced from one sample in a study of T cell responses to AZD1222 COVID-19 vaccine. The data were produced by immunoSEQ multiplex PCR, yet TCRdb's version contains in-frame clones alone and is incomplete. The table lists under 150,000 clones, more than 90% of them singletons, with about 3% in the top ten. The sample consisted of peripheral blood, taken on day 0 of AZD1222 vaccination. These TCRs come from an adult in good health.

DNA of the CDR3: TGTGCCAGCAGCCAAGTACGACGAGGGGGCTTCGAGACCCAGTACTTC. The encoded protein is CASSQVRRGGFETQYF. The V gene is TRBV14, the J gene TRBJ2-5; 7 bases agree with TRBD1. The CDR3 sequence is 16 residues long. Trimming cost V 1 base and J 5 bases; bases outside gene matches: 10. The germline CDR1 and CDR2 sequences are SGHDN and FVKESK. Drawing the rest from reference TRBV14 and TRBJ2-5, the complete variable domain is EAGVTQFPSHSVIEKGQTVTLRCDPISGHDNLYWYRRVMGKEIKFLLHFVKESKQDESGMPNNRFLAERTGGTYSTLKVQPAELEDSGVYFCASSQVRRGGFETQYFGPGTRLLVL.

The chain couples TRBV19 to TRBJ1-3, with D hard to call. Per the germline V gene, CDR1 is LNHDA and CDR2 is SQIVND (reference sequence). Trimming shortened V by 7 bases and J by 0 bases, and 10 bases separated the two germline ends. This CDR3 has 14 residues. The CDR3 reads CASTQTPSGNTIYF. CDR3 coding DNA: TGTGCCAGTACACAAACACCCTCTGGAAACACCATATATTTT. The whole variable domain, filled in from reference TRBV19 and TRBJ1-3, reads DGGITQSPKYLFRKEGQNVTLSCEQNLNHDAMYWYRQDPGQGLRLIYYSQIVNDFQKGDIAEGYSVSREKKESFPLTVTSAQKNPTAFYLCASTQTPSGNTIYFGEGSWLTVV.

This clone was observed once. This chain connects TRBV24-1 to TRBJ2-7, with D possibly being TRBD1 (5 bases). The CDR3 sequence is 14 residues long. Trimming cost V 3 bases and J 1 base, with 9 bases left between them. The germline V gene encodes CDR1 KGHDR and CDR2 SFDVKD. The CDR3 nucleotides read TGTGCCACCAGTGATCAAAAGGGGTCCTACGAGCAGTACTTC. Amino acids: CATSDQKGSYEQYF.

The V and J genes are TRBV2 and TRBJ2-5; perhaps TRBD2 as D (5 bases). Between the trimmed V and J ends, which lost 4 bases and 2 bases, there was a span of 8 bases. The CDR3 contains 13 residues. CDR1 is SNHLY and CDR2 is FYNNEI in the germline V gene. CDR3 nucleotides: TGTGCCAGCAGTGTGGAGCGGCAAGAGACCCAGTACTTC. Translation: CASSVERQETQYF.

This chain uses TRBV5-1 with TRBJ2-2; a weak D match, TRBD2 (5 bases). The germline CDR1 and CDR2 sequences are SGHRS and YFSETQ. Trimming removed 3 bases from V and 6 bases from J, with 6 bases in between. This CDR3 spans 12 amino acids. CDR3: CASSSEAGELFF. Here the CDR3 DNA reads TGCGCCAGCAGCTCGGAGGCCGGGGAGCTGTTTTTT.

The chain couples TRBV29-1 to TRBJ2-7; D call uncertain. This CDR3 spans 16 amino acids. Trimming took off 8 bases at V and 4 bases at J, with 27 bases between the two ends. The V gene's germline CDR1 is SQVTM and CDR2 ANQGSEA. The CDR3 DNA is TGCAGCCCAAATCCGGCTGCGCCGGCTCAAACGTACGAGCAGTACTTC. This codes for CSPNPAAPAQTYEQYF.

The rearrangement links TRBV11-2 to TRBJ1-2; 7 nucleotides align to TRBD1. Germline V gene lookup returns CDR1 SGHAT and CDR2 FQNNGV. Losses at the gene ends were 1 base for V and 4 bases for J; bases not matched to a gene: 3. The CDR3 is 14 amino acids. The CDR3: CASSLVTGSYGYTF. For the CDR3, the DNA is TGTGCCAGCAGCTTAGTGACAGGGTCCTATGGCTACACCTTC.

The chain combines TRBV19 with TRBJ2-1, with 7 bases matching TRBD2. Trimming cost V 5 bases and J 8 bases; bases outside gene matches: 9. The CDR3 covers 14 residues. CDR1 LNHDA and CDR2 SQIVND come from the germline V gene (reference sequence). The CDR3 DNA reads TGTGCCAGTAGTCGGACTAGGCGGGGCGATGAGCAGTTCTTC. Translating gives CASSRTRRGDEQFF.

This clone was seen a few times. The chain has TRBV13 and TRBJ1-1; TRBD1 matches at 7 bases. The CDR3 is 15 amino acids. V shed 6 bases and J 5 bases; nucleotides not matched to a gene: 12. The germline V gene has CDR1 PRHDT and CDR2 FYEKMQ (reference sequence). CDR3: CASRWRGHDETEAFF. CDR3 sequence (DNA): TGTGCCAGCAGGTGGAGGGGGCATGATGAGACTGAAGCTTTCTTT.

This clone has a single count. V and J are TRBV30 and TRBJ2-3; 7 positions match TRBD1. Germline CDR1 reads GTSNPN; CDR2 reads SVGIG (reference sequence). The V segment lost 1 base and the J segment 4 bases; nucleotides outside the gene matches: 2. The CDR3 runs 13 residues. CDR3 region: CAWSGTGADTQYF. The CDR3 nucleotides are TGTGCCTGGAGTGGAACAGGGGCAGATACGCAGTATTTT. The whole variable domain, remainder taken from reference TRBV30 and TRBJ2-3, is SQTIHQWPATLVQPVGSPLSLECTVEGTSNPNLYWYRQAAGRGLQLLFYSVGIGQISSEVPQNLSASRPQDRQFILSSKKLLLSDSGFYLCAWSGTGADTQYFGPGTRLTVL.

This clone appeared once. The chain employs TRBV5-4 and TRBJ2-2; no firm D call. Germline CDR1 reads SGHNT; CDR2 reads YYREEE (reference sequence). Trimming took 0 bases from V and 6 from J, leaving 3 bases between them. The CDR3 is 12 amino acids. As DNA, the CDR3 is TGTGCCAGCAGCTTGGAGGCCGGGGAGCTGTTTTTT. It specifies CASSLEAGELFF.

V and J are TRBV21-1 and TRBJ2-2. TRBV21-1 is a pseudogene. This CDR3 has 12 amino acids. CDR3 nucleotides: TGTGCCAGCAGCGGTGTTGGCGGGGAGCTGTTTTTT. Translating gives CASSGVGGELFF.

CDR3 sequence (DNA): TGCGCCAGCAGCTCTAAGAACACTGAAGCTTTCTTT. This sequence encodes CASSSKNTEAFF. The rearrangement joins TRBV5-1 to TRBJ1-1; D gene unclear. Per the germline V gene, CDR1 is SGHRS and CDR2 is YFSETQ. The CDR3 runs to 12 residues. The ends were cut back, 3 bases at V and 1 base at J, with 4 bases in the middle.

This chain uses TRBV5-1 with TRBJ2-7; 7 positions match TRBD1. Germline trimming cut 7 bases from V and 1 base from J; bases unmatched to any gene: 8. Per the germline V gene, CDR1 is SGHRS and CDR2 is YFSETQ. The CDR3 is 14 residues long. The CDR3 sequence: CASSSTGQSYEQYF. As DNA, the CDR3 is TGCGCCAGCTCCTCAACGGGACAGTCCTACGAGCAGTACTTC.

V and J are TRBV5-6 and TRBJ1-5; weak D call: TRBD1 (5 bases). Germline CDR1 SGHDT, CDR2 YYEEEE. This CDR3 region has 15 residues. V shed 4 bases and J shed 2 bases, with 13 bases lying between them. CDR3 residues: CASSRSGGGNQPQHF. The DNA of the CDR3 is TGTGCCAGCAGCCGGAGCGGGGGTGGCAATCAGCCCCAGCATTTT.

The CDR3 protein is CASSSEQGKAFF. CDR3 in DNA: TGTGCCAGCAGCAGCGAACAGGGGAAAGCTTTCTTT. The chain employs TRBV7-9 and TRBJ1-1; 7 bases fit TRBD1. The J segment lost 9 bases and the V segment lost 5 bases, leaving 6 bases of the junction unmatched. The CDR3 has 12 amino acids. From germline, CDR1 is SEHNR and CDR2 FQNEAQ (reference sequence).

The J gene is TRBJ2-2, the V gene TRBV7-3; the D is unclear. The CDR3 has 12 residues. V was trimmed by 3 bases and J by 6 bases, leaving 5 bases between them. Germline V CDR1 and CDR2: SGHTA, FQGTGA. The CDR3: CASSFPPGELFF. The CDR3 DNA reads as TGTGCCAGCAGCTTTCCCCCCGGGGAGCTGTTTTTT.

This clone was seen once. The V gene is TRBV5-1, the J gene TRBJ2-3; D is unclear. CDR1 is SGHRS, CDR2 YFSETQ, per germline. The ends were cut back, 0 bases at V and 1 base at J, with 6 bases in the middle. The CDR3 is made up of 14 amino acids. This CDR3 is CASSLDGGTDTQYF. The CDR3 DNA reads TGCGCCAGCAGCTTGGATGGAGGCACAGATACGCAGTATTTT.

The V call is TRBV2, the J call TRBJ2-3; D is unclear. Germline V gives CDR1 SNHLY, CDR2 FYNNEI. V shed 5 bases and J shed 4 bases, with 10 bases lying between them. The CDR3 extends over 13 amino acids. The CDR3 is CASSRAPPDTQYF. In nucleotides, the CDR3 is TGTGCCAGCAGTCGGGCCCCGCCAGATACGCAGTATTTT.

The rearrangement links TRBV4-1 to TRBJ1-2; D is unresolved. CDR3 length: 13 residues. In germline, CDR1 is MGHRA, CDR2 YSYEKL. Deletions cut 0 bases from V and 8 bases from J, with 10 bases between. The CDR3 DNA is TGCGCCAGCAGCCAAGAGGGTATGGGAGGCTACACCTTC. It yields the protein CASSQEGMGGYTF.